These 7 T cell receptor beta chains originate from one sample sequenced in a study of cytomegalovirus exposure and HLA in healthy donors. Generated by immunoSEQ multiplex PCR, the TCRdb table keeps only in-frame clones and is missing some. The sample lists approximately 200,000 clones; approximately 86% were seen once. The sample was PBMCs. These receptors all stem from a woman aged 18-35 years in good health and CMV-seronegative.

The chain carries TRBV28 and TRBJ1-2; 9 bases fit TRBD1. Per the germline V gene, CDR1 is MDHEN and CDR2 is SYDVKM. The CDR3 covers 16 residues. The ends lost 8 bases at V and 4 bases at J; junction bases unmatched: 14. Here the CDR3 reads CASFRPGTGIGYGYTF. The CDR3 DNA sequence: TGTGCCAGCTTCCGACCCGGGACAGGGATCGGCTATGGCTACACCTTC.

The V and J genes are TRBV9 and TRBJ1-5; 7 bases are shared with TRBD1. Germline V gene sequence: CDR1 SGDLS, CDR2 YYNGEE. V gave up 1 base and J gave up 5 bases; unmatched junction bases: 6. There are 15 residues in the CDR3. The CDR3 sequence is CASSVSGGRHQPQHF. CDR3 DNA: TGTGCCAGCAGCGTATCAGGGGGTCGGCATCAGCCCCAGCATTTT.

This clone was seen once. Other DNA sequences of this sample code for an identical CDR3. CDR3 bases: TGTGCCAGCAGCCCGGGACTAGGCTCCTACGAGCAGTACTTC. As protein: CASSPGLGSYEQYF. This chain uses TRBV5-4 with TRBJ2-7, with 8 bases lining up with TRBD2. Germline trimming cut 4 bases from V and 0 bases from J; bases unmatched to any gene: 3. Germline V gene data show CDR1 as SGHNT and CDR2 as YYREEE (reference sequence). The CDR3 consists of 14 residues.

The chain links TRBV7-2 to TRBJ2-7, with 7 bases that match TRBD2. V shed 5 bases and J 2 bases; nucleotides not matched to a gene: 15. CDR1 is SGHTA, CDR2 FQGNSA, per germline. This CDR3 comprises 17 residues. In DNA form, the CDR3 reads TGTGCCAGCAGCCGGAGGGCCCTAGCGGTAGCGGCCTACGAGCAGTACTTC. It codes for CASSRRALAVAAYEQYF.

The chain recombines TRBV10-3 with TRBJ2-5; D might be TRBD2 (5 bases). V gave up 8 bases and J gave up 1 base, with 17 bases separating them. Germline V gene sequence: CDR1 ENHRY, CDR2 SYGVKD. The CDR3 spans 15 residues. CDR3 amino acids: CAISPGRRFQETQYF. The CDR3 DNA is TGTGCCATCTCCCCAGGCAGGAGGTTCCAAGAGACCCAGTACTTC.

This clone was seen more than once but under ten times. V is TRBV27 and J is TRBJ1-2, with 7 positions matching TRBD1. This CDR3 region has 13 residues. The germline CDR1 and CDR2 sequences are MNHEY and SMNVEV (reference sequence). V lost 6 bases and J lost 4; bases outside the gene matches: 5. The CDR3 region has the DNA TGTGCCAGCAGGTCCGGGACAGCCTATGGCTACACCTTC. Residues: CASRSGTAYGYTF.

The CDR3 coding sequence is TGTGCCAGTAATACCGGGACTGAAATCTCTACGCAGTATTTT. As protein: CASNTGTEISTQYF. This sequence joins TRBV28 and TRBJ2-3; D may be TRBD2 (6 bases). The CDR3 covers 14 residues. Germline CDR1 reads MDHEN; CDR2 reads SYDVKM. The germline V and J ends were trimmed by 9 bases and 8 bases, with 21 bases remaining between them.